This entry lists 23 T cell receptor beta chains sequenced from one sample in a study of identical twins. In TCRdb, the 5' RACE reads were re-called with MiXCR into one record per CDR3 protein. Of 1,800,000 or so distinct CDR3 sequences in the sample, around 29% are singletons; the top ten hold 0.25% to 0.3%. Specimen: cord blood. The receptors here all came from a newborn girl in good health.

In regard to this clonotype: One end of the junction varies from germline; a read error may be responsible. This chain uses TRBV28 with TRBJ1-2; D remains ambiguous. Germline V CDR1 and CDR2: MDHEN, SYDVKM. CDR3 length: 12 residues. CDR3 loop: CASTLGNYGYTF. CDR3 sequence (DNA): TGTGCCAGCACCCTGGGGAACTACGGCTACACCTTC.

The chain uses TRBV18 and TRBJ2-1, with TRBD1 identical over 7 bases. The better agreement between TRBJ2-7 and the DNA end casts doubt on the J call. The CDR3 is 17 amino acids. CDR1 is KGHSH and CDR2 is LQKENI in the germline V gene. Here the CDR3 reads CASSPTIDRVLYNEQYF. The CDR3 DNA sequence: TGTGCCAGCTCACCAACAATCGACAGGGTCCTCTACAATGAGCAGTACTTC.

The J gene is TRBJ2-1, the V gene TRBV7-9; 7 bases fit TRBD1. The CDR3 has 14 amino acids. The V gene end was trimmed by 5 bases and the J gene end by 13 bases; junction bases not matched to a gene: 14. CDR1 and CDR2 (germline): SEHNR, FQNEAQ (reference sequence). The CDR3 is CASSVWDRQETQFF. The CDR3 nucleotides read TGTGCCAGCAGCGTTTGGGACAGACAAGAGACCCAGTTCTTC.

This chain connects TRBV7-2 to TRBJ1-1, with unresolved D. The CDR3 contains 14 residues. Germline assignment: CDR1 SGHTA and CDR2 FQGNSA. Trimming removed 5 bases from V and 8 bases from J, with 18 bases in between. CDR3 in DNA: TGTGCCAGCAGCCCCCAGATAGGCCGGGCAGAAGCTTTCTTT. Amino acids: CASSPQIGRAEAFF.

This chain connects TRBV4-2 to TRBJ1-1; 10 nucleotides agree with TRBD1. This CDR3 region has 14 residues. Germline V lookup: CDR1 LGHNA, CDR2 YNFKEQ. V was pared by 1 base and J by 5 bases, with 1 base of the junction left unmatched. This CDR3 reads CASSQVGQGTEAFF. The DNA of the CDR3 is TGTGCCAGCAGCCAAGTGGGACAGGGGACTGAAGCTTTCTTT.

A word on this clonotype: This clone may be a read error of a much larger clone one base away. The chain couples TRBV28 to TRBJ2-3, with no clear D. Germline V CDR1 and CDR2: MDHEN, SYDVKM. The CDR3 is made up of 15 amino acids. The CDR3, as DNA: TGTGTCAGCAGTCCTCTACCCACCTTCACAGATACGCAGTATTTT. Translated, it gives CVSSPLPTFTDTQYF.

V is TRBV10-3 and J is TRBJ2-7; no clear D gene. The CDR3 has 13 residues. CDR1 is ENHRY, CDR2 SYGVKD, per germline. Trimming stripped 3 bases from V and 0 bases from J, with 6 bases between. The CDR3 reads CAISEFVSYEQYF. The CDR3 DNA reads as TGTGCCATCAGTGAATTCGTCTCCTACGAGCAGTACTTC.

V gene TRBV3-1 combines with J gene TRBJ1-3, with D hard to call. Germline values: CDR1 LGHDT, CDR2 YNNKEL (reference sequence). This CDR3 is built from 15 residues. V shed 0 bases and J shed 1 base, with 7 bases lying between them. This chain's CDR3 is CASSQERVSGNTIYF. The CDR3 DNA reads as TGTGCCAGCAGCCAAGAGAGGGTTTCTGGAAACACCATATATTTT.

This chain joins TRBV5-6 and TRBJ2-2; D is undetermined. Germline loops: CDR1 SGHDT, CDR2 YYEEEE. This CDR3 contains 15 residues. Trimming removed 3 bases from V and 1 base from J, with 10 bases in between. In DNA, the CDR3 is TGTGCCAGCAGCTACAAGCGCATGAACACCGGGGAGCTGTTTTTT. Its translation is CASSYKRMNTGELFF.

CDR3 region: CASSRLSGGADTQYF. In DNA, the CDR3 is TGTGCCAGCAGCCGGTTGTCGGGGGGGGCAGATACGCAGTATTTT. The V gene is TRBV3-1, the J gene TRBJ2-3, with 8 bases fitting TRBD2. The CDR3 extends over 15 amino acids. From germline, CDR1 is LGHDT and CDR2 YNNKEL (reference sequence). The junction had 7 bases not matched to a gene; V was cut back by 4 bases and J by 4 bases.

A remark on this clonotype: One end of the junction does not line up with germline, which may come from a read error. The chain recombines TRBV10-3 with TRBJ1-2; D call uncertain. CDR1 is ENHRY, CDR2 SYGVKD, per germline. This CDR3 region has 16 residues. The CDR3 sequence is CAIGESGTPSLYGYTF. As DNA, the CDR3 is TGTGCCATCGGTGAGTCAGGAACCCCTAGCCTTTATGGCTACACCTTC.

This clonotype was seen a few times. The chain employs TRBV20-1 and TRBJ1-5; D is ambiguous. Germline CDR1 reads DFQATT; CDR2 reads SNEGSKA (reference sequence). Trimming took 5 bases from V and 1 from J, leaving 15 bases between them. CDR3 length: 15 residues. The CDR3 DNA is TGCAGTGCTCGGATCCCTGGTAAGAGCAATCAGCCCCAGCATTTT. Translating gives CSARIPGKSNQPQHF.

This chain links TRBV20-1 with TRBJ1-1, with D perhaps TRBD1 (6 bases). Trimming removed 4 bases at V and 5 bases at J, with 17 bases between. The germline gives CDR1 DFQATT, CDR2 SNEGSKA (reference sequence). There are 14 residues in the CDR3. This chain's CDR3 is CSAKGGGPGTEAFF. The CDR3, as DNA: TGCAGTGCTAAAGGCGGGGGGCCTGGGACTGAAGCTTTCTTT.

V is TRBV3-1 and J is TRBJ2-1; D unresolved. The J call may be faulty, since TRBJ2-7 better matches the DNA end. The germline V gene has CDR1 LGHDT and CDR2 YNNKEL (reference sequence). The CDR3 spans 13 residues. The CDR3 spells CASSQWTTNEQYF. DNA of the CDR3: TGTGCCAGCAGCCAATGGACCACGAATGAGCAGTACTTC.

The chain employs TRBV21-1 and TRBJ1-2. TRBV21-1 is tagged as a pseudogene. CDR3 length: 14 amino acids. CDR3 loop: CASSNPGPNYGYTF. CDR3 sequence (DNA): TGTGCCAGCAGCAATCCAGGCCCTAACTATGGCTACACCTTC.

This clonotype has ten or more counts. In DNA form, the CDR3 reads TGTGCCACCAGTGACCCCAGGGGGCGGACAGATACGCAGTATTTT. Translated, it gives CATSDPRGRTDTQYF. The chain uses TRBV24-1 and TRBJ2-3, with 8 bases aligning to TRBD1. Germline loops: CDR1 KGHDR, CDR2 SFDVKD. V was clipped by 4 bases and J by 3 bases; unmatched bases: 5. This CDR3 comprises 15 residues.

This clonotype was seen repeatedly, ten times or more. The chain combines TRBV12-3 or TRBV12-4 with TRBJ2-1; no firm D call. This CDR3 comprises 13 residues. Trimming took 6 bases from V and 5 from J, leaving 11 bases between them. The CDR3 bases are TGTGCCAGCAGCTCAAGGACGGACAATGAGCAGTTCTTC. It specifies CASSSRTDNEQFF.

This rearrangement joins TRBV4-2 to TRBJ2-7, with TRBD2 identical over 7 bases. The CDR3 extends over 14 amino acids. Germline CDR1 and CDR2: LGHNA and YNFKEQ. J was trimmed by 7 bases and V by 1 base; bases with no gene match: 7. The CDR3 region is CASSQVGTKREQYF. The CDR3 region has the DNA TGTGCCAGCAGCCAAGTCGGGACTAAAAGGGAGCAGTACTTC.

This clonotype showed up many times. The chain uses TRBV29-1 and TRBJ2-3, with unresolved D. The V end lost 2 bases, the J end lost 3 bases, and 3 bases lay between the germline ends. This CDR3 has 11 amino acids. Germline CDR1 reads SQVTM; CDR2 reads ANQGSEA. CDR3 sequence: CSVEKTDTQYF. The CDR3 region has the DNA TGCAGCGTTGAAAAAACAGATACGCAGTATTTT.

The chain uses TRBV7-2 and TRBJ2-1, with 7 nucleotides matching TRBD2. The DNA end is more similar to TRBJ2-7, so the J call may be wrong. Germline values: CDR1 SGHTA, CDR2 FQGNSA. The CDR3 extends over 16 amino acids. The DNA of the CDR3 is TGTGCCAGCAGCTTTAGGCCGCTAGCGGAGTACAATGAGCAGTACTTC. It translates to CASSFRPLAEYNEQYF.

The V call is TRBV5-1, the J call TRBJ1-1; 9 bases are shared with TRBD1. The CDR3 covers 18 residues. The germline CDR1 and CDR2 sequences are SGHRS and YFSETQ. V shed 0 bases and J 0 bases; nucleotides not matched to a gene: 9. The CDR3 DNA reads TGCGCCAGCAGCTTGGGGCCGTACAGGGGGCCCATGAACACTGAAGCTTTCTTT. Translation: CASSLGPYRGPMNTEAFF.

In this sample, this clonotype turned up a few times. As DNA, the CDR3 is TGTGCCAGCTCAGCTGACAGGGGGCGGCAAAATGAGCAGTTCTTC. Its protein is CASSADRGRQNEQFF. V is TRBV18 and J is TRBJ2-1; TRBD1 aligns across 10 bases. Germline CDR1 reads KGHSH; CDR2 reads LQKENI. Trimming removed 5 bases from V and 7 bases from J; junction bases left unmatched: 8. The CDR3 sequence is 15 residues long. The full variable domain, in which reference TRBV18 and TRBJ2-1 provide the parts outside the CDR3, is NAGVMQNPRHLVRRRGQEARLRCSPMKGHSHVYWYRQLPEEGLKFMVYLQKENIIDESGMPKERFSAEFPKEGPSILRIQQVVRGDSAAYFCASSADRGRQNEQFFGPGTRLTVL.

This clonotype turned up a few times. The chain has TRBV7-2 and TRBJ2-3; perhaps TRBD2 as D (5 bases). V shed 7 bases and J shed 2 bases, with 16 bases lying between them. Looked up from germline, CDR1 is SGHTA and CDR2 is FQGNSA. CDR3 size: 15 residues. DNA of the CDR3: TGTGCCAGCACCACGCAGCGGAACCCCACAGATACGCAGTATTTT. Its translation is CASTTQRNPTDTQYF.